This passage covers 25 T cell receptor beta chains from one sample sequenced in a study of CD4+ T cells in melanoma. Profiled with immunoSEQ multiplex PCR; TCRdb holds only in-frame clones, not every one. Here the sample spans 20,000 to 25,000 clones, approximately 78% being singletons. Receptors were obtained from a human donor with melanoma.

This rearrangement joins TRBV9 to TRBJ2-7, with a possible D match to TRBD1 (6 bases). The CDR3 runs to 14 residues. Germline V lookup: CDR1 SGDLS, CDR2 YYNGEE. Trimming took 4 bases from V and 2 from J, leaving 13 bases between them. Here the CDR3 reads CASSLRQETYEQYF. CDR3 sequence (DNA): TGTGCCAGCAGCCTCCGACAGGAAACCTACGAGCAGTACTTC.

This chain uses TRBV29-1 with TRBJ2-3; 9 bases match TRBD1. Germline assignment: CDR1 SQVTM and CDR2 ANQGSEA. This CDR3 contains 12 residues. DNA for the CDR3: TGCAGTGGGGACAGGGAGTCAGATACGCAGTATTTT. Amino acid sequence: CSGDRESDTQYF.

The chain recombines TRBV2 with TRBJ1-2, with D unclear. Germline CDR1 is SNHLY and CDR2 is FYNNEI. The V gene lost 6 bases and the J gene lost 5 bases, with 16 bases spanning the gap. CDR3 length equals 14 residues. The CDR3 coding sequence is TGTGCCAGCAGCCCGAGAGAAACAGCTTATGGCTACACCTTC. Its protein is CASSPRETAYGYTF.

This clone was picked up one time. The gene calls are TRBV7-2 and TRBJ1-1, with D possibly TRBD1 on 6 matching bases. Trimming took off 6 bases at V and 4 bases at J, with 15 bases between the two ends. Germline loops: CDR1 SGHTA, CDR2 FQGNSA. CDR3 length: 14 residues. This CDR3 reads CASSLTGWGTEAFF. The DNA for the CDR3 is TGTGCCAGCAGTCTGACAGGTTGGGGCACTGAAGCTTTCTTT.

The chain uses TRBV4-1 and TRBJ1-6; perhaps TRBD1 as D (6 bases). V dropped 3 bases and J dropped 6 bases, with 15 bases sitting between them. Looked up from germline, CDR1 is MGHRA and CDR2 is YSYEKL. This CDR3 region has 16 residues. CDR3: CASSHPPGAFNSPLHF. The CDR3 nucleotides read TGCGCCAGCAGCCACCCGCCGGGGGCGTTTAATTCACCCCTCCACTTT.

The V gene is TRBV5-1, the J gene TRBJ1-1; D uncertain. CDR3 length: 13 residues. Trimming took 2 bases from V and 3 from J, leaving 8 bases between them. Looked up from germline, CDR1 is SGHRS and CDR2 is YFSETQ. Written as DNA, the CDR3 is TGCGCCAGCAGCTTAGTCAGCGACACTGAAGCTTTCTTT. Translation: CASSLVSDTEAFF.

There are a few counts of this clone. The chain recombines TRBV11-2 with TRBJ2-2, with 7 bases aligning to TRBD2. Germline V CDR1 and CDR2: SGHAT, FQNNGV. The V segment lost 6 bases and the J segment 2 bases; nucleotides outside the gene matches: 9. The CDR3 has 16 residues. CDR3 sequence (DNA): TGTGCCAGCAGGTTGCTAAGCGGGGCTAACACCGGGGAGCTGTTTTTT. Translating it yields CASRLLSGANTGELFF.

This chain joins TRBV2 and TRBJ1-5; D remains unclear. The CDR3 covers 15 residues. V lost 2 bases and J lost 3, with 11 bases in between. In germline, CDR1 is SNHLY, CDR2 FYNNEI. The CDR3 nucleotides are TGTGCCAGCAGTGAAAACGGTTTCTCCAATCAGCCCCAGCATTTT. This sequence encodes CASSENGFSNQPQHF.

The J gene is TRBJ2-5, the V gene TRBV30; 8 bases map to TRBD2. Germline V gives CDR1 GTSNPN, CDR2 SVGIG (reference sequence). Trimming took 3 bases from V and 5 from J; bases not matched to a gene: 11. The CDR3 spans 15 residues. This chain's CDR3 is CAWSGGGGLSETQYF. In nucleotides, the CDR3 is TGTGCCTGGAGCGGTGGCGGGGGGTTGTCGGAGACCCAGTACTTC.

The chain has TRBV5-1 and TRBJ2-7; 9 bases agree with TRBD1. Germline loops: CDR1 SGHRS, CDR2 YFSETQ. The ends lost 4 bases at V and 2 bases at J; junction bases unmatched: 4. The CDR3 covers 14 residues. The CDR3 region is CASSTGQGTYEQYF. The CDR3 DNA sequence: TGCGCCAGCAGCACGGGACAGGGCACCTACGAGCAGTACTTC.

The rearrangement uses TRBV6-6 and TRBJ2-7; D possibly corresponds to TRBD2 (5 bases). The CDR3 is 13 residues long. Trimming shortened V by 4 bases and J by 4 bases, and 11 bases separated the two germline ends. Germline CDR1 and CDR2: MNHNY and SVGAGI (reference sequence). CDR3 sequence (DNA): TGTGCCAGCAGTTCTCCGGGGTCATACGAGCAGTACTTC. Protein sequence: CASSSPGSYEQYF.

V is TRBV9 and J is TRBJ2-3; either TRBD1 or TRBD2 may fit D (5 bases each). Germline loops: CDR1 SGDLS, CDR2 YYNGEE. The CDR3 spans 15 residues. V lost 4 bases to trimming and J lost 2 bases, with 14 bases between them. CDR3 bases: TGTGCCAGCAGCCCTCGAGGGGATGTCACAGATACGCAGTATTTT. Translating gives CASSPRGDVTDTQYF.

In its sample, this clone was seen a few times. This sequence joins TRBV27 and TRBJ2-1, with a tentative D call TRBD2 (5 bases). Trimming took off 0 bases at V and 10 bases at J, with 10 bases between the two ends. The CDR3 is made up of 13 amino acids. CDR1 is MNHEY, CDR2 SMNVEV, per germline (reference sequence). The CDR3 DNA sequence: TGTGCCAGCAGTTTATCGAGAGGGAGAGAGCAGTTCTTC. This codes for CASSLSRGREQFF.

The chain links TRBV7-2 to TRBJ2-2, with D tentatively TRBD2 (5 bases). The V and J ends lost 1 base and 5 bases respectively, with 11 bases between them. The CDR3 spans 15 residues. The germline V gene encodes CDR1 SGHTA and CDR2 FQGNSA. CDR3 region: CASSLDGLGTGELFF. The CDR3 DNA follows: TGTGCCAGCAGCTTAGATGGACTGGGTACCGGGGAGCTGTTTTTT. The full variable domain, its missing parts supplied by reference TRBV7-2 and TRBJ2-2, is GAGVSQSPSNKVTEKGKDVELRCDPISGHTALYWYRQSLGQGLEFLIYFQGNSAPDKSGLPSDRFSAERTGGSVSTLTIQRTQQEDSAVYLCASSLDGLGTGELFFGEGSRLTVL.

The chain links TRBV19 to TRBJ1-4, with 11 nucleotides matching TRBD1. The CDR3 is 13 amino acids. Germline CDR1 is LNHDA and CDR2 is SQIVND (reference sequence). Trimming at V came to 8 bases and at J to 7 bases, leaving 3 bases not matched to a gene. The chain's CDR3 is CASGDRGGEKLFF. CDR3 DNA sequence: TGTGCCAGTGGGGACAGGGGGGGTGAAAAACTGTTTTTT.

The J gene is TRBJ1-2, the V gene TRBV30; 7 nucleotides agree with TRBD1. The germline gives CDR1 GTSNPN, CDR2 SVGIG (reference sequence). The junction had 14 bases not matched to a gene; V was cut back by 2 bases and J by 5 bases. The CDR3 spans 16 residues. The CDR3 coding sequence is TGTGCCTGGAGTCTCAACGCCGGGACAGAGGGTTATGGCTACACCTTC. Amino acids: CAWSLNAGTEGYGYTF.

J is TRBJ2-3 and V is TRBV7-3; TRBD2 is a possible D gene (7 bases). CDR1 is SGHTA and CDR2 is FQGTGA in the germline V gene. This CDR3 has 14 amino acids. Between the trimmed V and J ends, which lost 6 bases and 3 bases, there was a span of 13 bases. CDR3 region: CASRAGATTDTQYF. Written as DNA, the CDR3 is TGTGCCAGCAGGGCGGGGGCTACGACAGATACGCAGTATTTT.

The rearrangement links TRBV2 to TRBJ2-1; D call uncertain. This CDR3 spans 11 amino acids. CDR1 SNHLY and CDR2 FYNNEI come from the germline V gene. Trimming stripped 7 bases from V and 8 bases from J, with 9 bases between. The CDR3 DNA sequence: TGTGCCAGCACCCTTACGCATGAGCAGTTCTTC. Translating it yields CASTLTHEQFF.

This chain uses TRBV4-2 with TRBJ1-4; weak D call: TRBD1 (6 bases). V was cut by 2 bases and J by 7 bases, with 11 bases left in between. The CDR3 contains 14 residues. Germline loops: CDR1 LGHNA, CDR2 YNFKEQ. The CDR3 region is CASSQRGAGEKLFF. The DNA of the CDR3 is TGTGCCAGCAGCCAACGGGGGGCGGGTGAAAAACTGTTTTTT.

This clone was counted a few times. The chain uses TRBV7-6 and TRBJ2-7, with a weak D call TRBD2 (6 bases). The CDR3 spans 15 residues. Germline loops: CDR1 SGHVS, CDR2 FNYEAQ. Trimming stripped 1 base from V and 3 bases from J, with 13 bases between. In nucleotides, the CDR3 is TGTGCCAGCAGCTTAGATGATCGGGGGAACTACGAGCAGTACTTC. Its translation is CASSLDDRGNYEQYF.

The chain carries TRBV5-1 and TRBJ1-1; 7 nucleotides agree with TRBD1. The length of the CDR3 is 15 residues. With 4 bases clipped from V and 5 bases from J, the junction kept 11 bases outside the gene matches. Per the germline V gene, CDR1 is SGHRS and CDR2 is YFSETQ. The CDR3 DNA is TGCGCCAGCAGCGATACTCAGGGGGGTCGAACTGAAGCTTTCTTT. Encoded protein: CASSDTQGGRTEAFF.

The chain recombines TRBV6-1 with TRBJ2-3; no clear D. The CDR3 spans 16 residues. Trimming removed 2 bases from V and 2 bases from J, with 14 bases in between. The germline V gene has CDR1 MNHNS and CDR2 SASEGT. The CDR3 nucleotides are TGTGCCAGCAGTGAATTGTACCCCGTTTCCACAGATACGCAGTATTTT. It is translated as CASSELYPVSTDTQYF.

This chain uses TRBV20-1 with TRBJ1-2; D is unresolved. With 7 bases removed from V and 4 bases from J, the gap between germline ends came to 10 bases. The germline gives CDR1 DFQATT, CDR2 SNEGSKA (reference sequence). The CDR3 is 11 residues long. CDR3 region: CSVTGAYGYTF. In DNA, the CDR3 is TGCAGTGTTACCGGTGCCTATGGCTACACCTTC.

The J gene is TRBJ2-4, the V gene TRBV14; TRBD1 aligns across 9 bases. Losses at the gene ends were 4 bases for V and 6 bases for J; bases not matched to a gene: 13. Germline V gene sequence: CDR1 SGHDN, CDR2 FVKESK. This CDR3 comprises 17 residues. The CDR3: CASSPLGVGQGRNIQYF. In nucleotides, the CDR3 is TGTGCCAGCAGCCCACTAGGGGTTGGACAGGGGAGAAACATTCAGTACTTC.

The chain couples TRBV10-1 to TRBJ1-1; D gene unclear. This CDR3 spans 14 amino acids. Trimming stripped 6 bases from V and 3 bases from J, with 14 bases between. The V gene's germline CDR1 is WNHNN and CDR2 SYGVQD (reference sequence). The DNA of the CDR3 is TGCGCCAGCAGCCCGACCAGGACGGACACTGAAGCTTTCTTT. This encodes CASSPTRTDTEAFF.